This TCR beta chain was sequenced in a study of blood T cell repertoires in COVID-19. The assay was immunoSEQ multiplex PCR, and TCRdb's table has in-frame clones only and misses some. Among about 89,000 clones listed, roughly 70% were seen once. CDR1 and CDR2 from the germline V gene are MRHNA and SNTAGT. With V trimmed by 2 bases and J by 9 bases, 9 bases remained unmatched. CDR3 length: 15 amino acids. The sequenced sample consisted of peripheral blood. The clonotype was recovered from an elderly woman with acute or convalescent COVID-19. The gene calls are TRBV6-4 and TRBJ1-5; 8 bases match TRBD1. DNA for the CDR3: TGTGCCAGCAGTGACGTCAGGGGGCGAGTCCGGCCCCAGCATTTT. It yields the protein CASSDVRGRVRPQHF.